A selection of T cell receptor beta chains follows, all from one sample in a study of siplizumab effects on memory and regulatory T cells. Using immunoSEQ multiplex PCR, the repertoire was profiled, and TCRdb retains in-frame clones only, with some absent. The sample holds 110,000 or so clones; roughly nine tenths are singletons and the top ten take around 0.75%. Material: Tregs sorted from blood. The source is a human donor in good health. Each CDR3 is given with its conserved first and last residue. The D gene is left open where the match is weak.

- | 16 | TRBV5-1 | CASSLARASGSSPLHF
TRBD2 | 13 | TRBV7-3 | CASSLGLNNEQFF
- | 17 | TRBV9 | CASSPQGRLVGVGLAFF
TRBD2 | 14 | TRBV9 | CASSLGLAGAREYF
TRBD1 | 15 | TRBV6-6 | CASSLHPGQGYEQYF
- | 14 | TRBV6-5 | CASRDPGARNTIYF
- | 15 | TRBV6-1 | CAIAPDSLIRETQYF
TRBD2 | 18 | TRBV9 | CASSLGASGSLPPDTQYF
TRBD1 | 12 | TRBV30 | CAWAGQYSGYTF
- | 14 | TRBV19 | CASSIQEGNQPQHF
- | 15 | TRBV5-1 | CASSPGQSSYNEQFF
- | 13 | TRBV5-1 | CASSLDSNQPQHF
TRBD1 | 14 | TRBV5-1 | CASSFSGTGETQYF
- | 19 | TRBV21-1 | CASSKEKLAGGIAKNIQYF
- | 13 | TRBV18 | CASSPSVNTEAFF
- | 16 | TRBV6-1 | CASSEKEKGWNTEAFF
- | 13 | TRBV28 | CASSPPGSFGYTF
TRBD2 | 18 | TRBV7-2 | CASSSGTSGGSRLETQYF
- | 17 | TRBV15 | CATSPLWKGPQDQPQHF
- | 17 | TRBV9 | CASSVGMVKGRTDTQYF
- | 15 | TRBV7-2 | CASSLGWVANEKLFF
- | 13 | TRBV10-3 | CAISVKDGEKLFF
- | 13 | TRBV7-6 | CASSFRLYNEQFF
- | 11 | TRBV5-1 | CASSLGTEAFF
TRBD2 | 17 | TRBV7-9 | CASSLGGTSGGRDTQYF
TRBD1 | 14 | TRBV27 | CASSSETGVNGYTF
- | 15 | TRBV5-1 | CASSSGLSSGNTIYF
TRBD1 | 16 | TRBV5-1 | CASRDSLISANYGYTF
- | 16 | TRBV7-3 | CASSTHPGLYTDTQYF
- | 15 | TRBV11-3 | CASSLGGSSTDTQYF
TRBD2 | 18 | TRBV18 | CASSTNTGGAVGTDTQYF
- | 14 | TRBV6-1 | CASSGLESASPLHF
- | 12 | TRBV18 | CASSPSSYEQFF
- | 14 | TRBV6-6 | CASSSTRYVYEQYF
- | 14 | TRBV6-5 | CASSMGTRVGGYTF
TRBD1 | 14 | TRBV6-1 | CASRAFNRGTEAFF
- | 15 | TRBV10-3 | CAISESYTLNQPQHF
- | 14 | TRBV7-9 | CASSRSGFGYGYTF
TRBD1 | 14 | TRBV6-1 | CASSGGTVYNEQFF
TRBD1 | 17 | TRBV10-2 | CASSRIPTGQPNTEAFF
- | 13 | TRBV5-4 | CASSLVGSDEQYF
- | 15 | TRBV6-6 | CASSYSWRAESPLHF
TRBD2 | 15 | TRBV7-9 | CASSPGLAGDNEQFF
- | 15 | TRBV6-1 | CASSASGTFGGTQYF
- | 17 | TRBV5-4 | CASSLGWGGRGTDTQYF
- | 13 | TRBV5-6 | CASSFTAGYGYTF
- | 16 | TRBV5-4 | CASSFRGNLALKPQHF
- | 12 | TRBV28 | CASSQGRREQYF
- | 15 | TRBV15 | CATSRDPGGKETQYF
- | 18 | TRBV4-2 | CASSPSDRIASGANVLTF